The clone carrying this T cell receptor (beta chain) was seen a handful of times. Other nucleotide sequences from this sample produce the same CDR3. The data are from a study of blood T cell repertoires in COVID-19. The wider study: Acute and convalescent COVID-19 specimens originated in the United States, Italy and Spain.

Germline V gene data show CDR1 as MDHEN and CDR2 as SYDVKM. Trimming cost V 5 bases and J 4 bases, with 3 bases left between them. The CDR3 consists of 11 residues. Clones were sequenced by immunoSEQ multiplex PCR, and TCRdb holds only the in-frame ones, with some missing. The data contain roughly 290,000 clones, 70% to 90% of them singletons. Clinical history as reported by participants underpinned cohort assignment. The study counted Cohort 3 donors as recovered given two negative PCRs, clearance, or symptom resolution. The source of this sequence is a woman in her thirties who had recovered from COVID-19. The sequenced sample was PBMCs or T cells enriched from blood (not recorded which). This sequence joins TRBV28 and TRBJ1-5, with no clear D. The CDR3 DNA follows: TGTGCCAGCAGTCTTAATCAGCCCCAGCATTTT. Encoded protein: CASSLNQPQHF.